The 24 T cell receptor beta chains below were found in one sample sequenced in a study of T cell responses to AZD1222 COVID-19 vaccine. Sequenced by immunoSEQ multiplex PCR; TCRdb stores in-frame clones only, minus some. This table has about 160,000 clones, 85% to 90% appearing once. Sequences were derived from peripheral blood, sampled on day 0 of AZD1222 vaccination. The receptors were sampled from an adult in good health.

The gene calls are TRBV18 and TRBJ1-6, with 8 positions matching TRBD1. Per germline, CDR1 KGHSH and CDR2 LQKENI. Trimming removed 3 bases from V and 9 bases from J; junction bases left unmatched: 10. The CDR3 totals 16 residues. The chain's CDR3 is CASSPNSGDRSSPLHF. CDR3 nucleotide sequence: TGTGCCAGCTCACCCAATTCAGGGGACAGGAGTTCACCCCTCCACTTT.

This chain connects TRBV28 to TRBJ2-7; D call uncertain. The V gene lost 4 bases and the J gene lost 0 bases, with 10 bases spanning the gap. The CDR3 contains 14 residues. Per the germline V gene, CDR1 is MDHEN and CDR2 is SYDVKM. The CDR3 loop is CASSWGTSSYEQYF. CDR3 sequence (DNA): TGTGCCAGCAGTTGGGGAACCAGCTCCTACGAGCAGTACTTC.

The rearrangement uses TRBV19 and TRBJ2-7; 8 bases align to TRBD2. V was clipped by 5 bases and J by 5 bases; unmatched bases: 11. The CDR3 is 15 amino acids. Germline V CDR1 and CDR2: LNHDA, SQIVND (reference sequence). CDR3 in DNA: TGTGCCAGTAGTGTCCGGGGACTAGAGTCCGACGAGCAGTACTTC. Protein: CASSVRGLESDEQYF.

This CDR3 is CASSPRQGLLFNEQFF. The CDR3 DNA reads as TGTGCCAGCAGTCCCCGACAGGGCCTCTTGTTCAATGAGCAGTTCTTC. This sequence joins TRBV27 and TRBJ2-1; 7 bases agree with TRBD1. With 5 bases clipped from V and 6 bases from J, the junction kept 13 bases outside the gene matches. This CDR3 has 16 amino acids. Looked up from germline, CDR1 is MNHEY and CDR2 is SMNVEV (reference sequence).

V and J are TRBV24-1 and TRBJ1-2, with 7 bases fitting TRBD1. The germline gives CDR1 KGHDR, CDR2 SFDVKD. This CDR3 has 16 residues. V was pared by 4 bases and J by 6 bases, with 13 bases of the junction left unmatched. The CDR3 here is CATSESVTGRRNGYTF. CDR3 nucleotides: TGTGCCACCAGTGAGTCGGTGACAGGGCGTAGGAATGGCTACACCTTC.

This clone appeared a single time. V is TRBV6-1 and J is TRBJ1-6, with D unclear. This CDR3 region has 14 residues. Germline CDR1 MNHNS, CDR2 SASEGT. Trimming cost V 2 bases and J 3 bases, with 5 bases left between them. CDR3 amino acids: CASSERHYNSPLHF. For the CDR3, the DNA is TGTGCCAGCAGTGAAAGACACTATAATTCACCCCTCCACTTT.

Only one count was recorded for this clone. The chain carries TRBV3-1 (or the pseudogene TRBV3-2) and TRBJ2-1; 12 positions match TRBD2. Trimming took 0 bases from V and 2 from J; bases not matched to a gene: 8. Germline assignment: CDR1 LGHDT and CDR2 YNNKEL (reference sequence). This CDR3 spans 19 amino acids. CDR3 nucleotide sequence: TGTGCCAGCAGCCAAGATTGGCTAGCGGGAGGGCTGACCTACAATGAGCAGTTCTTC. Its translation is CASSQDWLAGGLTYNEQFF.

J is TRBJ1-2 and V is TRBV29-1, with 9 positions matching TRBD1. Looked up from germline, CDR1 is SQVTM and CDR2 is ANQGSEA. The CDR3 loop spans 13 amino acids. The ends lost 1 base at V and 8 bases at J; junction bases unmatched: 5. The CDR3 nucleotides read TGCAGCGTTGAAGGGGGGACAGGGAGAGGCTACACCTTC. Translating gives CSVEGGTGRGYTF.

CDR3 sequence reads: CASSPNRGRGNTEAFF. In DNA, the CDR3 is TGTGCCAGCTCACCGAACAGGGGGCGGGGTAACACTGAAGCTTTCTTT. The chain carries TRBV18 and TRBJ1-1, with 9 bases lining up with TRBD1. Germline V lookup: CDR1 KGHSH, CDR2 LQKENI. This CDR3 comprises 16 residues. The J segment lost 2 bases and the V segment lost 3 bases, leaving 7 bases of the junction unmatched.

The chain is built from TRBV28 and TRBJ1-2, with 11 bases identical to TRBD1. The CDR3 runs 14 residues. Trimming cost V 4 bases and J 5 bases; bases outside gene matches: 3. The germline gives CDR1 MDHEN, CDR2 SYDVKM. DNA for the CDR3: TGTGCCAGCAGTTCGGACAGGGGGCGTTATGGCTACACCTTC. It translates to CASSSDRGRYGYTF.

The genes are TRBV20-1 and TRBJ1-1, with unresolved D. This CDR3 has 12 residues. Per germline, CDR1 DFQATT and CDR2 SNEGSKA (reference sequence). V lost 3 bases to trimming and J lost 10 bases, with 15 bases between them. The CDR3 is CSASSQPEGAFF. The DNA of the CDR3 is TGCAGTGCTAGTTCACAGCCGGAGGGAGCTTTCTTT.

This clone appeared once. The V and J genes are TRBV5-6 and TRBJ1-5; unclear D gene. This CDR3 has 14 residues. The V end lost 1 base, the J end lost 3 bases, and 8 bases lay between the germline ends. CDR1 and CDR2 from the germline V gene are SGHDT and YYEEEE. The CDR3 protein is CASSLRGFNQPQHF. For the CDR3, the DNA is TGTGCCAGCAGCTTGCGGGGTTTCAATCAGCCCCAGCATTTT.

The J gene is TRBJ1-6, the V gene TRBV6-5, with D possibly matching TRBD1 (6 bases). The CDR3 has 15 amino acids. The V gene's germline CDR1 is MNHEY and CDR2 SVGAGI. The ends were cut back, 4 bases at V and 9 bases at J, with 16 bases in the middle. CDR3 loop: CASSLEGQRASPLHF. The CDR3 DNA follows: TGTGCCAGCAGTTTAGAAGGACAGAGAGCTTCACCCCTCCACTTT.

The gene calls are TRBV28 and TRBJ1-6; TRBD1 agrees at 7 bases. Germline-derived CDR1 and CDR2 are MDHEN and SYDVKM. J was trimmed by 10 bases and V by 3 bases; bases with no gene match: 12. This CDR3 is 16 amino acids long. The CDR3 loop is CASSLLLRGAESPLHF. CDR3 coding DNA: TGTGCCAGCAGTTTGCTCCTCAGGGGGGCAGAATCACCCCTCCACTTT. Based on the CDR3 plus reference TRBV28 and TRBJ1-6, the full variable domain is DVKVTQSSRYLVKRTGEKVFLECVQDMDHENMFWYRQDPGLGLRLIYFSYDVKMKEKGDIPEGYSVSREKKERFSLILESASTNQTSMYLCASSLLLRGAESPLHFGNGTRLTVT.

The chain links TRBV28 to TRBJ1-2; 7 positions agree with TRBD1. After removal of 9 bases from V and 8 bases from J, the junction contained 12 bases not matched to a gene. The CDR3 is 13 residues long. Germline V gene data show CDR1 as MDHEN and CDR2 as SYDVKM. The CDR3 DNA reads as TGTGCCAGTCAAATACAAAGGGGGCCCGGCTACACCTTC. Translating it yields CASQIQRGPGYTF.

The CDR3 sequence: CASSRDRDSNQPQHF. As DNA, the CDR3 is TGTGCCAGCAGCCGGGACAGAGATAGCAATCAGCCCCAGCATTTT. The chain recombines TRBV11-2 with TRBJ1-5; 7 bases align to TRBD1. Germline trimming cut 5 bases from V and 0 bases from J; bases unmatched to any gene: 4. CDR3 length: 15 amino acids. Per the germline V gene, CDR1 is SGHAT and CDR2 is FQNNGV.

V is TRBV7-2 and J is TRBJ1-5; D unresolved. CDR1 is SGHTA and CDR2 is FQGNSA in the germline V gene. The CDR3 extends over 13 amino acids. V dropped 0 bases and J dropped 7 bases, with 7 bases sitting between them. In DNA form, the CDR3 reads TGTGCCAGCAGCTTAGCCAAGGACCAGCCCCAGCATTTT. It yields the protein CASSLAKDQPQHF.

The chain employs TRBV18 and TRBJ2-7, with D hard to call. Trimming took 2 bases from V and 6 from J, leaving 11 bases between them. Germline CDR1 is KGHSH and CDR2 is LQKENI. The CDR3 runs to 13 residues. The CDR3 loop is CASSPGSGSEQYF. The CDR3 bases are TGTGCCAGCTCACCAGGTTCCGGTTCCGAGCAGTACTTC. Supplemented by reference TRBV18 and TRBJ2-7, the full variable domain reads NAGVMQNPRHLVRRRGQEARLRCSPMKGHSHVYWYRQLPEEGLKFMVYLQKENIIDESGMPKERFSAEFPKEGPSILRIQQVVRGDSAAYFCASSPGSGSEQYFGPGTRLTVT.

This clone was picked up one time. V is TRBV10-2 and J is TRBJ2-1; 13 bases map to TRBD2. This CDR3 is 17 amino acids long. Per germline, CDR1 WSHSY and CDR2 SAAADI. Trimming at V came to 5 bases and at J to 7 bases, leaving 11 bases not matched to a gene. Here the CDR3 DNA reads TGCGCCAGCAGTAGGACTAGCGGGAGTGGTACCGGGAATGAGCAGTTCTTC. Translation gives CASSRTSGSGTGNEQFF.

The chain joins TRBV5-4 to TRBJ1-2; no firm D call. The germline V and J ends were trimmed by 0 bases and 4 bases, with 7 bases remaining between them. Per germline, CDR1 SGHNT and CDR2 YYREEE (reference sequence). The CDR3 has 13 residues. The CDR3 reads CASSLAVVYGYTF. Here the CDR3 DNA reads TGTGCCAGCAGCTTGGCTGTGGTCTATGGCTACACCTTC.

The chain employs TRBV6-2 or TRBV6-3 and TRBJ2-3, with TRBD1 matching over 12 bases. The CDR3 covers 17 residues. The trim removed 0 bases at V and 5 bases at J, leaving 6 bases unmatched. The germline V gene has CDR1 MNHEY and CDR2 SVGEGT. The CDR3 loop reads CASSYSTGQGARDTQYF. The CDR3 bases are TGTGCCAGCAGTTACTCTACGGGACAGGGGGCGAGAGATACGCAGTATTTT.

The V gene is TRBV5-1, the J gene TRBJ1-1; possible D gene TRBD1, 6 bases. The germline V and J ends were trimmed by 0 bases and 1 base, with 19 bases remaining between them. The germline V gene has CDR1 SGHRS and CDR2 YFSETQ. This CDR3 region has 18 residues. The CDR3, as DNA: TGCGCCAGCAGCTTGGAACCCGGGGGCTTTAGCAGGAACACTGAAGCTTTCTTT. It translates to CASSLEPGGFSRNTEAFF.

The chain is built from TRBV10-3 and TRBJ1-1, with TRBD1 identical over 9 bases. Germline V gene data show CDR1 as ENHRY and CDR2 as SYGVKD. This CDR3 is 16 amino acids long. J lost 1 base, V lost 3 bases, and 6 bases had no gene match. CDR3 nucleotide sequence: TGTGCCATCAGTGAAGGGGAGACAGGGGGGAACACTGAAGCTTTCTTT. Translation gives CAISEGETGGNTEAFF.

This clone came up a few times. The chain is built from TRBV7-2 and TRBJ2-2, with D possibly matching TRBD1 (6 bases). Trimming cost V 0 bases and J 5 bases, with 16 bases left between them. Germline CDR1 and CDR2: SGHTA and FQGNSA. CDR3 length equals 17 residues. In DNA, the CDR3 is TGTGCCAGCAGCTTAGCGTCAGGGGTGCGTCGGACCGGGGAGCTGTTTTTT. Protein sequence: CASSLASGVRRTGELFF.